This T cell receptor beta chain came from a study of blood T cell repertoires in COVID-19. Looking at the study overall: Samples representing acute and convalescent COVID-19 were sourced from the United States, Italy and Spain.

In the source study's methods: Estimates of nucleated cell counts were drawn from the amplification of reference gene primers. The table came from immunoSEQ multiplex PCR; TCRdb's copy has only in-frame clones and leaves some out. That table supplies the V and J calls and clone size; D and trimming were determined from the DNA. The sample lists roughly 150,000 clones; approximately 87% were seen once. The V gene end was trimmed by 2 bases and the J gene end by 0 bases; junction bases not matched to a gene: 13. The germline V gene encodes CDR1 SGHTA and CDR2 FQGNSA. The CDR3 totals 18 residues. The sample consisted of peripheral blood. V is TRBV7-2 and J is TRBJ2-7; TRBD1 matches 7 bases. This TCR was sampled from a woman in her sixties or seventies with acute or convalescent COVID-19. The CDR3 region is CASSLSQRVTGPSYEQYF. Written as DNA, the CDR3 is TGTGCCAGCAGCTTATCCCAAAGGGTGACAGGGCCCTCCTACGAGCAGTACTTC.